This T cell receptor (beta chain) was sequenced during a study of cytomegalovirus exposure and HLA in healthy donors. Here immunoSEQ multiplex PCR was the method, and the copy in TCRdb shows in-frame clones only, minus some. In the table there are about 140,000 clones, 86% of which are singletons. V dropped 4 bases and J dropped 3 bases, with 19 bases sitting between them. The germline V gene has CDR1 SGHKS and CDR2 YYEKEE (reference sequence). This CDR3 has 17 amino acids. V is TRBV5-5 and J is TRBJ2-2; a possible D gene is TRBD2 (6 bases). The sequence came from a man aged 18 to 30 in good health and CMV-seronegative. Sequenced material: PBMCs. The CDR3 region is CASSAVAGGTYTGELFF. DNA of the CDR3: TGTGCCAGCAGCGCGGTTGCCGGGGGAACTTACACCGGGGAGCTGTTTTTT.